This TCR beta chain was sequenced for a study of human T cells and chemical hapten exposure. Across the whole study: The study traced per-sample TCR yield variation mainly to small differences in pooled library volumes.

Study-wide results and caveats: The number of TCRs above 1 in 1000 frequency did not change after DPC sensitization.

The ends lost 5 bases at V and 7 bases at J; junction bases unmatched: 7. Germline V CDR1 and CDR2: SGHVS, FQNEAQ. The CDR3 length is 15 residues. Each CDR3 protein gets one entry after TCRdb re-called the RACE reads with MiXCR. The sample contains about 80,000 distinct CDR3 sequences, about 14% of which appear only once. Described time point: pre-sensitization, week 0. Treatment indicated: therapeutic diphenylcyclopropenone sensitization with weekly scalp DPC. Notes on this clonotype: What it binds is not known.

The sequence was collected from a woman aged 50 to 65 with alopecia areata. Some clones in this sample may be carry-over from other donors' samples. This sequence joins TRBV7-8 and TRBJ1-6; 8 nucleotides agree with TRBD1. Sequencing was performed on whole blood, taken in connection with sensitization to the hapten diphenylcyclopropenone (DPC). In nucleotides, the CDR3 is TGTGCCAGCAGCGCCAGCAGGGGGCCAAATTCACCCCTCCACTTT. As protein: CASSASRGPNSPLHF. The full variable domain, completed using reference TRBV7-8 and TRBJ1-6, is GAGVSQSPRYKVAKRGQDVALRCDPISGHVSLFWYQQALGQGPEFLTYFQNEAQLDKSGLPSDRFFAERPEGSVSTLKIQRTQQEDSAVYLCASSASRGPNSPLHFGNGTRLTVT.